This TCR beta chain is drawn from a study of blood T cell repertoires in COVID-19. Assay: immunoSEQ multiplex PCR; the TCRdb copy retains only in-frame clones and omits some. The table shows about 80,000 clones, with around nine tenths occurring only once. Germline V gene lookup returns CDR1 MNHEY and CDR2 SVGEGT. V was shortened by 2 bases and J by 0 bases, with 16 bases between the two germline ends. CDR3 size: 17 residues. The specimen sequenced was peripheral blood. V is TRBV6-2 or TRBV6-3 and J is TRBJ1-2, with a tentative D call TRBD1 (5 bases). This clonotype originated in a woman of 80 years or more with active or convalescent COVID-19. The CDR3 sequence is CASSYGAREAANYGYTF. CDR3 coding DNA: TGTGCCAGCAGTTACGGGGCCAGGGAGGCCGCTAACTATGGCTACACCTTC.